This TCR beta chain was identified during a study of shared clonotypes between healthy human individuals (dated by TCRdb to 2018 to 2020). Concerning the study at large: The cohort included three men and two women between 18 and 49 years of age. For each donor, three plates each were used for CD4 naive and CD4 memory, two plates were used for CD8 naive, and one plate was used for CD8 memory. Blood TCR repertoires of roughly five healthy adults were deeply sequenced to estimate repertoire size and the extent of clonotype sharing between individuals. Libraries were prepared and TCR repertoires were sequenced by different laboratories using diverse techniques, in order to increase sequencing depth and limit assay-specific biases. Between about 0.94 and 8.9 billion PBMCs per donor were obtained by leukapheresis. Overall results and qualifications from the work: Higher generation probabilities were observed for clonotypes shared by all four sorted-subset donors than for non-shared clonotypes. Based on pairwise subsampling, the degree of clonotype sharing among donors was expected to be affected by sequencing depth. Only blood was sampled, and tissue TCR repertoires likely differ from those in blood. Naive subsets generally had larger estimated clonotype richness than memory subsets. Even with the large sequencing depth, rarefaction of the sorted-subset datasets indicated that sequencing was incomplete. Sharing across a handful of donors was observed for around 5% of naive CD4, 3% to 4% of naive CD8, over 2% of memory CD4, and about 0.38% of memory CD8 clonotypes. The small number of donors limited the genetic and exposure-history diversity represented.

Taken from the germline V gene (reference sequence), the CDR1 and CDR2 loops are LNHDA and SQIVND. CDR3 length: 13 amino acids, cysteine to phenylalanine. The CDR3 DNA has 39 bases and is translated from base 1. V is reduced by 6 bases and J by 7 bases, leaving a spacing of 12 bases between them. Worth noting for this clone: No antigen is known for it. Base qualities are missing; no much larger clone stands one base away.

The donors were healthy, HIV-negative adults who had no recently reported acute infections or vaccinations. Only Caucasian adults living in Nashville, Tennessee, USA were represented among the donors. Magnetic negative selection was used to enrich CD4+ T cells, after which naive cells were positively selected on CD45RA and the negative fraction became the memory subset. Blood was obtained by leukapheresis, after which PBMCs were separated by Ficoll-Histopaque density gradient centrifugation and cryopreserved in liquid nitrogen vapor phase. Analytical flow cytometry was used to check the purity and quantity of each magnetically sorted T cell population. From each sorted fraction, genomic DNA was isolated and quantified by UV absorbance on a Nanodrop 2000c. TCR CDR3 regions were amplified from genomic DNA by multiplex PCR using the deep immunoSEQ assay. Genomic DNA extracted from each cell subset was distributed evenly over all wells of several immunoSEQ 96-well plates, and each plate served as one replicate. For sorted subsets, roughly 190 ng of genomic DNA, equivalent to some 30,000 T cell genomes, went into each replicate PCR. Purified libraries were quantified with a Qubit 3.0 fluorometer, sized on a Bioanalyzer 2100, and re-quantified with the KAPA Library Quantification kit. A separate single-read 150-cycle Illumina NextSeq 550 flow cell was used to sequence each immunoSEQ 96-well plate. The source study handled its data this way. Because the immunoSEQ output included only junctional sequences and no quality scores, the filtering could not be the same as the filtering used for full-length reads. Sequences were annotated with PyIR, a Python wrapper for IgBLAST v1.9, using IMGT germline references to assign V/J genes and CDR3. Any read was removed if the V/J assignment was weak (E-value above 1e-6), the CDR3 was missing, or the read contained stop codons, out-of-frame junctions, or ambiguous translated residues. A V3J clonotype was defined by an identical inferred V gene, J gene, and CDR3 amino acid sequence. The percentage overlap between two repertoires was calculated by dividing the number of shared unique clonotypes by the size of the smaller repertoire. Repertoire richness was assessed with RTK rarefaction, the Chao1 estimator, and Recon v2.1 estimates of unobserved clonotypes. Generation probabilities were computed with OLGA for all TCRbeta clonotypes obtained by the gDNA method from several donors. Sourced from immuneACCESS, this table was stored by TCRdb with only in-frame sequences that have V and J called. A share of the clones is absent; for the studies checked, an unresolved V gene accounts for under half, and the remainder has no known explanation. Clonal size and the V and J genes are those of that table, whereas D and trimming came from the DNA. This sample holds under 1,100,000 clones; approximately 76% were observed only once. Roughly 1.4% of the sample belongs to the ten largest clones.

The chain joins TRBV19 to TRBJ2-2, and TRBD1 may be the D gene, going by 6 matching bases. Input material: memory CD4+ T cells sorted from blood. Per the publication, the cell subset or site label means: CD45RA-negative fraction. The clonotype comes from a man between 18 and 35 years old in good health. The CDR3 region reads CASSQQGNGELFF. The nucleotide sequence is TGTGCCAGTAGCCAACAGGGAAACGGGGAGCTGTTTTTT.